The rows below give T cell receptor beta chains drawn from one sample of a study of blood T cell repertoires in COVID-19. Method: immunoSEQ multiplex PCR; TCRdb's copy keeps in-frame clones and lacks some. The sample lists around 190,000 clones; roughly 85% were seen once. The sample consisted of PBMCs or T cells enriched from blood (not recorded which). All receptors come from a young woman who had recovered from COVID-19. The CDR3 runs from the conserved cysteine through the conserved F or W. Each record gives: clone size, V gene, D gene, CDR3 protein. A D gene is named only where the DNA matches it firmly. Part of the rows lack a size; the others show once, few, many or a class for expanded clones.

>.|TRBV9|TRBD2
CASSLAGPNTGELFF
>.|TRBV27|.
CASSYGLMNTEAFF
>.|TRBV2|.
CASSTLQALWGNTIYF
>.|TRBV4-1|.
CASSPQDMGFTGELFF
>.|TRBV5-6|.
CASSFLEDYGYTF
>once|TRBV2|TRBD1
CASSLRQGFTDTQYF
>.|TRBV7-2|TRBD1
CASSLATGGGNTIYF
>.|TRBV6-5|TRBD1
CASSYSPHRGNYGYTF
>.|TRBV5-5|.
CASSLGRALTVNEKLFF
>.|TRBV5-1|.
CASSLTGIQETQYF
>.|TRBV28|TRBD1
CASSPPAPGQLYGYTF
>.|TRBV27|.
CASSWSGGNEQFF
>.|TRBV19|.
CASSPGLTQPQHF
>once|TRBV5-1|.
CASRLTGVNEQFF
>.|TRBV5-5|.
CASSVLGEGRETQYF
>.|TRBV3-1/TRBV3-2|.
CASSPPLNYGYTF
>.|TRBV30|TRBD1
CAWSGQGSDTQYF
>.|TRBV6-1|TRBD2
CASSVTSGGARETQYF
>.|TRBV5-4|.
CASSVSSVGAPYEQYF
>many|TRBV19|.
CASSKGREEKLFF
>.|TRBV15|.
CATSRGRTTGELFF
>.|TRBV2|TRBD1
CASSDRGLTDTQYF
>.|TRBV7-2|TRBD2
CASSLAGRRGGRDEQFF
>.|TRBV20-1|.
CSVSGNQPQHF
>.|TRBV6-5|.
CASRSLEAEAFF